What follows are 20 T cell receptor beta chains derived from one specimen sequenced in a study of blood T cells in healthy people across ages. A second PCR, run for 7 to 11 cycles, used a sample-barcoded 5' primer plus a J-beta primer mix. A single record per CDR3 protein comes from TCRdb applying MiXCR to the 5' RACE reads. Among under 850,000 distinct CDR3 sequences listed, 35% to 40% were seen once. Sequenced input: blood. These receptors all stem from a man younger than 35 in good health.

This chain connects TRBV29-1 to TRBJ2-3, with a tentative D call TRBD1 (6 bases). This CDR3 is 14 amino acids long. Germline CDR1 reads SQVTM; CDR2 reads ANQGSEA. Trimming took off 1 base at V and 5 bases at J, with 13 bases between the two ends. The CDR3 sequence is CSVEGRKGVDTQYF. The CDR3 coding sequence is TGCAGCGTTGAAGGGCGGAAGGGGGTAGATACGCAGTATTTT.

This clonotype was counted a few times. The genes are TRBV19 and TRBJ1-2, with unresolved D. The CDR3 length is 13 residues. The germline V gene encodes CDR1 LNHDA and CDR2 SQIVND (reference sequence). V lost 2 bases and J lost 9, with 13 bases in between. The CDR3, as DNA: TGTGCCAGTAGTATACGGCCTGTGGGGAGCTACACCTTC. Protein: CASSIRPVGSYTF.

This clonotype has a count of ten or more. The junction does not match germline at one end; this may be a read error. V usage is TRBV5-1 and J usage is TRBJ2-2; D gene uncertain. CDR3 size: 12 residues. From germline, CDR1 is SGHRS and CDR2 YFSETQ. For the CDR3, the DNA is TGTGCCAGCAGCTCGAACACCGGGGAGCTGTTTTTT. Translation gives CASSSNTGELFF. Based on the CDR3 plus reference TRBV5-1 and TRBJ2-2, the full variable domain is KAGVTQTPRYLIKTRGQQVTLSCSPISGHRSVSWYQQTPGQGLQFLFEYFSETQRNKGNFPGRFSGRQFSNSRSEMNVSTLELGDSALYLCASSSNTGELFFGEGSRLTVL.

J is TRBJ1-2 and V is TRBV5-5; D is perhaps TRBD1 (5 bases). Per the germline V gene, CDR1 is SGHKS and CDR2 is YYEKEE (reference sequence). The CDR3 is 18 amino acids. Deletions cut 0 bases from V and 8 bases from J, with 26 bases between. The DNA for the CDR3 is TGTGCCAGCAGCTTGGATGCGGCAGGGAGCCCAATTTTTTCGGGCTACACCTTC. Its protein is CASSLDAAGSPIFSGYTF.

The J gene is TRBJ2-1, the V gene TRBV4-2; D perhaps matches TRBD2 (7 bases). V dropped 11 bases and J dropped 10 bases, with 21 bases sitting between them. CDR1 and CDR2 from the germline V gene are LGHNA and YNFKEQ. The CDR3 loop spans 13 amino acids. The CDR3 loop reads CAGNFPGGLEQFF. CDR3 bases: TGTGCCGGCAACTTCCCGGGGGGCCTCGAGCAGTTCTTC.

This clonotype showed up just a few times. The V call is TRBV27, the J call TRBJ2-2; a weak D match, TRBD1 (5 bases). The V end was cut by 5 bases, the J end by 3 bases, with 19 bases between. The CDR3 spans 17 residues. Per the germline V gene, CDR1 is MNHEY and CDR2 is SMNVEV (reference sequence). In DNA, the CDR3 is TGTGCCAGCAGTCTAAAATACCCCAGGGTTTACACCGGGGAGCTGTTTTTT. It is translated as CASSLKYPRVYTGELFF.

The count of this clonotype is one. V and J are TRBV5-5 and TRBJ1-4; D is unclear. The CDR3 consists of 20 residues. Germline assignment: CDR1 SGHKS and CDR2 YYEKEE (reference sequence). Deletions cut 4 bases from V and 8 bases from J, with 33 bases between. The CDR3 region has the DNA TGTGCCAGCAGCCCAGCGGATAAGCGAAATTGGGCAGGCGAGAGAGAAAAACTGTTTTTT. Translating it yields CASSPADKRNWAGEREKLFF. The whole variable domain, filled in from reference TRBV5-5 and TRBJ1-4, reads DAGVTQSPTHLIKTRGQQVTLRCSPISGHKSVSWYQQVLGQGPQFIFQYYEKEERGRGNFPDRFSARQFPNYSSELNVNALLLGDSALYLCASSPADKRNWAGEREKLFFGSGTQLSVL.

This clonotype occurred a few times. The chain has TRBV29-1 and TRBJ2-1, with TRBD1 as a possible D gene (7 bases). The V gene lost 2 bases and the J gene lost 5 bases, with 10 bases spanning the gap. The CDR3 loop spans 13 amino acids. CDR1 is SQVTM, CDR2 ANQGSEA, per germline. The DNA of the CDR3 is TGCAGCGTTGAACAGGGGGGTAACAATGAGCAGTTCTTC. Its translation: CSVEQGGNNEQFF.

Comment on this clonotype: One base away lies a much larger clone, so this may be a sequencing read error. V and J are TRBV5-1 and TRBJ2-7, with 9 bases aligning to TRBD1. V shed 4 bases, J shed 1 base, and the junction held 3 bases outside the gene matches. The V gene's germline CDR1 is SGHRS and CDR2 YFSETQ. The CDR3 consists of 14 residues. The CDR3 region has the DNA TGCGCCAGCAGCGGGACAGGGCCTTCCTACGAGCAGTACTTC. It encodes CASSGTGPSYEQYF.

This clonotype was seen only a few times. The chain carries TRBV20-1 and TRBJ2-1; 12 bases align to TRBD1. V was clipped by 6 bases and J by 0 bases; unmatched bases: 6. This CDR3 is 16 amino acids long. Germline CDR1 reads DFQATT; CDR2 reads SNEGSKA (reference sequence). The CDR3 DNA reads TGCAGTGCCGGGACAGGGGGCTGGAGCTCCTACAATGAGCAGTTCTTC. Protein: CSAGTGGWSSYNEQFF.

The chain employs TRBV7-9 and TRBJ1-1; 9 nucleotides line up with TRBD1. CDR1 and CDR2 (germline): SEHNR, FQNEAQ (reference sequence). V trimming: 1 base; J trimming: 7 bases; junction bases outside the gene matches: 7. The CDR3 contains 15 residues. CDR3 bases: TGTGCCAGCAGCTTAGTTGGGACAGGGACGGATGAAGCTTTCTTT. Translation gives CASSLVGTGTDEAFF.

Here the CDR3 DNA reads TGTGCCAGCAGCGTAGAAGACGTGAGAGATACGCAGTATTTT. It translates to CASSVEDVRDTQYF. The chain joins TRBV9 to TRBJ2-3; no definite D call. Germline CDR1 reads SGDLS; CDR2 reads YYNGEE. The CDR3 extends over 14 amino acids. Trimming took 0 bases from V and 5 from J, leaving 10 bases between them. The full variable domain, its missing parts supplied by reference TRBV9 and TRBJ2-3, is DSGVTQTPKHLITATGQRVTLRCSPRSGDLSVYWYQQSLDQGLQFLIQYYNGEERAKGNILERFSAQQFPDLHSELNLSSLELGDSALYFCASSVEDVRDTQYFGPGTRLTVL.

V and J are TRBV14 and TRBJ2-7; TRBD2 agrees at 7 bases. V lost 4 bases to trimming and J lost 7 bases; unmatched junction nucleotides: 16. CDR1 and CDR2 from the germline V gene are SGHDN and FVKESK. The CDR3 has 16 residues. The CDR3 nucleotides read TGTGCCAGCAGCCGCCTGACTAGCAGCCGTTACAATGAGCAGTACTTC. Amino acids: CASSRLTSSRYNEQYF. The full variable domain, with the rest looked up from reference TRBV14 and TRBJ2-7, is EAGVTQFPSHSVIEKGQTVTLRCDPISGHDNLYWYRRVMGKEIKFLLHFVKESKQDESGMPNNRFLAERTGGTYSTLKVQPAELEDSGVYFCASSRLTSSRYNEQYFGPGTRLTVT.

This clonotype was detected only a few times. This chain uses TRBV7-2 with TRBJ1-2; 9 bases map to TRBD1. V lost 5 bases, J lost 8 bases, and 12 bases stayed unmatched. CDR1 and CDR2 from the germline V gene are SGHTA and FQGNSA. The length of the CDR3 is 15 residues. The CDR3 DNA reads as TGTGCCAGCAGCCATATAGAAACAGGGGGCGCGGGCTACACCTTC. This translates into CASSHIETGGAGYTF.

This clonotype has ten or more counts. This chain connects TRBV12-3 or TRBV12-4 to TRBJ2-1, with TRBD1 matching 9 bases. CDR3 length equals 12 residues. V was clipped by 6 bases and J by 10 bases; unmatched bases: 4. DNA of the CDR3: TGTGCCAGCAGCACAGGGGGCAGAGAGCAGTTCTTC. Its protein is CASSTGGREQFF.

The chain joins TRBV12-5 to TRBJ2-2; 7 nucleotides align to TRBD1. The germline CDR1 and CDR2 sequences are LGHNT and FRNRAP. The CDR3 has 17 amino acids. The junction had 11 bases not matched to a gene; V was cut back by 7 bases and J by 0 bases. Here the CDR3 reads CASASAGGQANTGELFF. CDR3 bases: TGTGCTAGTGCCTCGGCCGGTGGACAGGCGAACACCGGGGAGCTGTTTTTT.

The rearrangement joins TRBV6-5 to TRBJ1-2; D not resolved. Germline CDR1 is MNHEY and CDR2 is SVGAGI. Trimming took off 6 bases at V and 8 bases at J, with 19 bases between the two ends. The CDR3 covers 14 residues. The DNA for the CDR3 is TGTGCCAGCAGCCGGTCCCGACTGGGCGCGGGCTACACCTTC. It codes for CASSRSRLGAGYTF.

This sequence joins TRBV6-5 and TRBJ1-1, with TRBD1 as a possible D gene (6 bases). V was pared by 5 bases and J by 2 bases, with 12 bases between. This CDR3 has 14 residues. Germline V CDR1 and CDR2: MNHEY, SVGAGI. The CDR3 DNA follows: TGTGCCAGCAGTACAGGGAGGGTTAACACTGAAGCTTTCTTT. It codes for CASSTGRVNTEAFF.

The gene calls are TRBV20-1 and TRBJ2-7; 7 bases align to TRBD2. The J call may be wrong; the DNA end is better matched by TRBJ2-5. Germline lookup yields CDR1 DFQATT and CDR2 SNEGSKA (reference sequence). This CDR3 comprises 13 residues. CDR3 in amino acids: CSALVAGQETQYF. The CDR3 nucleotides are TGCAGTGCTCTGGTAGCGGGTCAGGAGACCCAGTACTTC.

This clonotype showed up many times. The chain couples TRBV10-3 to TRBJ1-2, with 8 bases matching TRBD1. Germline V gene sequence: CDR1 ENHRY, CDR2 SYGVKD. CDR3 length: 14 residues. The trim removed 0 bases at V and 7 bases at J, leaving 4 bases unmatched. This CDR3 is CAISESTGVVGYTF. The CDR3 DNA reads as TGTGCCATCAGTGAGTCGACAGGGGTTGTTGGCTACACCTTC.